This T cell receptor beta chain was documented in a study of cytomegalovirus exposure and HLA in healthy donors. Study details: Previous work identified 120 million or so unique TCR beta sequences from around 200 million T cells. The study's early data release held some 85 million unique TCRs from HLA-typed donors.

This clone was counted a few times. Its antigen is not known. Primers included in the PCR were 60 Vbeta and 13 Jbeta primers. The data were produced by immunoSEQ multiplex PCR, yet TCRdb's version contains in-frame clones alone and is incomplete. Of about 120,000 clones listed, approximately 8.6% are singletons. Study-wide findings and caveats: According to an earlier analysis, most TCR beta V segments yielded productive rearrangements about 87% or about 30% of the time.

Sample: PBMCs. The clonotype comes from a woman between 40 and 50 years old in good health and CMV-seropositive.

CDR3 nucleotides: TGTGCCAGCAGATGGGACAGGCGTACCTACGAGCAGTACTTC. Protein product: CASRWDRRTYEQYF. The chain couples TRBV27 to TRBJ2-7, with 8 bases fitting TRBD1. CDR3 length: 14 amino acids. The V segment lost 6 bases and the J segment 2 bases; nucleotides outside the gene matches: 6. Germline V gives CDR1 MNHEY, CDR2 SMNVEV (reference sequence).